The entry below describes one TCR beta chain. This clone was detected a few times. Its antigen remains undetermined. Per-nucleotide qualities are absent, and no much larger clonotype sits a single base away. The data originate from a study of T cell responses to AZD1222 COVID-19 vaccine (dated by TCRdb to the early 2020s). Some background on the complete study: AZD1222 recipients with second doses at about 4 weeks or about 12 weeks were pooled, because spike-specific TCR depth and breadth did not differ between schedules. A total of 230 to 250 trial participants underwent TCR sequencing, of whom 207 received two doses of AZD1222 and about 25 received two doses of the MenACWY control vaccine. Trial participants were enrolled into age subgroups of 18-55, 56-69 and 70-plus years, which contained roughly 140, 27 and 60 TCR-sequenced participants, respectively. General findings and caveats noted by the study authors: No day 14 peak-response samples were available, so repertoires were characterized only after the peak T cell response. The whole spike protein was spanned by vaccine-associated CD4 TCRs, and dominant responses were seen in regions 160-218 and 743-854. Conclusions about previously exposed vaccinees were limited because only five to seven AZD1222 recipients were SARS-CoV-2 seropositive at baseline. The 56-69-year group was small, and its depth increase did not reach significance, likely because of low power. Most participants were white British and females outnumbered males, and the authors suggested that clonal diversity may have been underestimated. Epitopes outside the regions mutated in the B.1.351 and B.1.1.7 variants were reportedly recognized by nearly half of the unique spike-specific TCRs. After two AZD1222 doses, spike-specific TCR breadth and depth were significantly higher than at day 0 and than in MenACWY recipients.

The CDR3 regions of human TCRbeta chains were subjected to immunosequencing. In the source study's methods: Repertoire TCRs were checked for matches against a reference library of SARS-CoV-2-specific TCRs that had been generated using the MIRA antigen-specificity platform. Breadth meant the fraction of unique TCRs that were SARS-CoV-2-associated, whereas depth meant the fraction of total T cells that were SARS-CoV-2-associated. Each spike-specific TCR was assigned to its reactive spike region and to a CD4 or CD8 class using the MIRA data. Log10-transformed breadth and depth values were compared by one-way ANOVA with Sidak's multiple comparisons tests. TCRdb obtained this table from immuneACCESS and retained in-frame rearrangements with V and J assigned. These tables miss some clones; where compared with another copy, unresolved V genes account for less than half of the shortfall, and the remainder is unexplained. The D gene and trimming were derived from the DNA, and the V and J assignments and clone size from that table. The sample has about 100,000 clones on record, roughly 85% of them singletons. Approximately 6.8% of the sample is taken by the ten largest.

Trimming costs V 0 bases and J 7 bases, and their ends lie 13 bases apart. The CDR3, from cysteine to phenylalanine, totals 15 residues. Of all the DNA, just the CDR3 is kept, 45 bases in frame from base 1. The germline V gene (reference sequence) yields LNHNV for CDR1 and YYDKDF for CDR2. Explained via the paper, the time point label denotes: baseline before first vaccination. Vaccinee samples came from UK trials COV001 and COV002, including a single-blind randomized controlled phase 2/3 trial of AZD1222 (ChAdOx1 nCoV-19) in healthy adults. For TCRbeta chain sequencing, PBMC samples from trial participants were taken at day 0 and at day 28 after the second dose.

This receptor was taken from an adult in good health. The rearrangement combines TRBV15 with TRBJ2-1; a tentative D call is TRBD2 (5 bases match). Sequencing was performed on peripheral blood, taken on day 0 of AZD1222 vaccination. The CDR3 in this case is CATSRDLKEVNEQFF. DNA sequence: TGTGCCACCAGCAGAGATCTGAAGGAGGTGAATGAGCAGTTCTTC.